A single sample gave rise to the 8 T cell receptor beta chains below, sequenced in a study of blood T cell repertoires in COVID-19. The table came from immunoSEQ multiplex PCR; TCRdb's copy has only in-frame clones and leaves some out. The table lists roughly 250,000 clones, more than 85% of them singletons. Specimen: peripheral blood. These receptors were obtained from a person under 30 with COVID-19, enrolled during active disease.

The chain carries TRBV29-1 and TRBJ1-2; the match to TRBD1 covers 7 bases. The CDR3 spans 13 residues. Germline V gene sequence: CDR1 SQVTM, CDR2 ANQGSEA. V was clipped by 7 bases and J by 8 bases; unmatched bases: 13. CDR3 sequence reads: CSGLKLTGSGYTF. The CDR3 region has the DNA TGCAGCGGCTTGAAATTGACAGGGTCCGGCTACACCTTC.

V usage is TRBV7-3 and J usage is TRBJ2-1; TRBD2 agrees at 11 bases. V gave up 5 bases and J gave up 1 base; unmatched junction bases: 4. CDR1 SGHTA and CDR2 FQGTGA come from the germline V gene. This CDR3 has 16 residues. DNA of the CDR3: TGTGCCAGCAGCCCCCGACTAGCGGGGTCCTACAATGAGCAGTTCTTC. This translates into CASSPRLAGSYNEQFF.

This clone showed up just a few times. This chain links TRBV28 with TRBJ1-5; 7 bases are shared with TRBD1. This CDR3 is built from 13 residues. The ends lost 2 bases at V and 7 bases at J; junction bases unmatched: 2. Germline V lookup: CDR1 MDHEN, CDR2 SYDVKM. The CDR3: CASSLTGAQPQHF. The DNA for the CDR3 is TGTGCCAGCAGTTTAACAGGGGCCCAGCCCCAGCATTTT.

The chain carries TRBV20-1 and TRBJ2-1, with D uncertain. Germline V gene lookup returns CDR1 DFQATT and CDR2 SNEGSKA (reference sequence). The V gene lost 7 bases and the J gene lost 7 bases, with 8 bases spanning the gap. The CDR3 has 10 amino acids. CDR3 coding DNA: TGCAGTGTTCTATTTAATGAGCAGTTCTTC. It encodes CSVLFNEQFF.

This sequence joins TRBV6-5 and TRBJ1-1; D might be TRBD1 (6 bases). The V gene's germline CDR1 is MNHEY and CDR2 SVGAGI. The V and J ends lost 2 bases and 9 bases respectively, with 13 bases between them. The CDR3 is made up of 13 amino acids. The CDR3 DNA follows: TGTGCCAGCAGTTACGAGACAGGCGATAAAGCTTTCTTT. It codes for CASSYETGDKAFF.

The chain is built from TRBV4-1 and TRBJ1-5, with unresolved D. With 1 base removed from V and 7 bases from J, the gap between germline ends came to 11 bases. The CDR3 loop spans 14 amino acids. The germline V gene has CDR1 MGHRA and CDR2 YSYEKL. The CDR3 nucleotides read TGCGCCAGCAGCCAAGGACAATCTGGGCAGCCCCAGCATTTT. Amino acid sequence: CASSQGQSGQPQHF.

CDR3 DNA: TGTGCCAGCAGTTTAGGAGGATACAATGAGCAGTTCTTC. Protein sequence: CASSLGGYNEQFF. The rearrangement joins TRBV27 to TRBJ2-1, with D possibly TRBD2 on 5 matching bases. Trimming cost V 2 bases and J 4 bases, with 6 bases left between them. CDR3 length: 13 amino acids. Germline CDR1 MNHEY, CDR2 SMNVEV (reference sequence).

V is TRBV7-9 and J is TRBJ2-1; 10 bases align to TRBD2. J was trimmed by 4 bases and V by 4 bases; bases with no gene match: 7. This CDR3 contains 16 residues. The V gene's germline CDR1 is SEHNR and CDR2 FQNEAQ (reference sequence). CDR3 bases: TGTGCCAGCAGCTCGGGGACTAGCGCTTTATACAATGAGCAGTTCTTC. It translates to CASSSGTSALYNEQFF.